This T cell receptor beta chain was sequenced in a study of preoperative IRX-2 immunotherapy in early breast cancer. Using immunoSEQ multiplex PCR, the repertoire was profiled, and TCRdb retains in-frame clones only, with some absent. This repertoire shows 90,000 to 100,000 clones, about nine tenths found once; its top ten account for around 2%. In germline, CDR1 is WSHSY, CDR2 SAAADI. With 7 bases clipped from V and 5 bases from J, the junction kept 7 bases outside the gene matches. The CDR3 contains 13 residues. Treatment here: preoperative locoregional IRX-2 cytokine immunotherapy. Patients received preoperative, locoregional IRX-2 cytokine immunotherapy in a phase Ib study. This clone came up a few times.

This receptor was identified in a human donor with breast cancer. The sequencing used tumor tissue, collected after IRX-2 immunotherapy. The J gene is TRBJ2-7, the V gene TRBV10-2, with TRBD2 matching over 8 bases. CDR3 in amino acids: CASTPGLGDEQYF. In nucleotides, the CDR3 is TGCGCCAGCACACCGGGACTAGGGGACGAGCAGTACTTC.